Shown below are 19 T cell receptor beta chains from a single sample sequenced in a study of T-cell memory formation after mild COVID-19. TCRdb fed the 5' RACE reads into MiXCR, producing one record per CDR3 protein. This sample has under 300,000 distinct CDR3 sequences; around 15% occur once, and the top ten carry over 20%. The specimen was PBMCs or a T cell subset sorted from them (not recorded which). The receptors were gathered from a man between 18 and 35 years old who had mild COVID-19 (a few samples of this study predate the infection). Cell type and time point are not known.

Here the CDR3 reads CASSGRGGNSQPQHF. CDR3 bases: TGTGCCAGCAGCGGCCGGGGCGGGAACAGTCAGCCCCAGCATTTT. The V and J genes are TRBV5-5 and TRBJ1-5; perhaps TRBD1 as D (5 bases). Germline V lookup: CDR1 SGHKS, CDR2 YYEKEE (reference sequence). The CDR3 consists of 15 residues. The germline V and J ends were trimmed by 4 bases and 6 bases, with 17 bases remaining between them. The full variable domain, completed using reference TRBV5-5 and TRBJ1-5, is DAGVTQSPTHLIKTRGQQVTLRCSPISGHKSVSWYQQVLGQGPQFIFQYYEKEERGRGNFPDRFSARQFPNYSSELNVNALLLGDSALYLCASSGRGGNSQPQHFGDGTRLSIL.

This clonotype has a handful of counts. The chain combines TRBV6-4 with TRBJ1-2; 7 nucleotides match TRBD1. Trimming at V came to 0 bases and at J to 7 bases, leaving 5 bases not matched to a gene. The germline V gene encodes CDR1 MRHNA and CDR2 SNTAGT. The CDR3 totals 14 residues. The CDR3 nucleotides are TGTGCCAGCAGTGACTCGGAGGGGGCCGGTGGCTACACCTTC. Translating it yields CASSDSEGAGGYTF.

In this sample, this clonotype turned up a few times. The V gene is TRBV30, the J gene TRBJ1-4; D is unresolved. Germline V CDR1 and CDR2: GTSNPN, SVGIG (reference sequence). This CDR3 has 14 residues. The germline V and J ends were trimmed by 0 bases and 2 bases, with 7 bases remaining between them. CDR3 sequence reads: CAWSVLMTNEKLFF. The DNA of the CDR3 is TGTGCCTGGAGTGTATTGATGACTAATGAAAAACTGTTTTTT.

The rearrangement links TRBV9 to TRBJ2-3; TRBD2 is a possible D gene (6 bases). Trimming took off 4 bases at V and 1 base at J, with 13 bases between the two ends. Germline assignment: CDR1 SGDLS and CDR2 YYNGEE. This CDR3 has 15 amino acids. The CDR3 nucleotides read TGTGCCAGCAGCCTATCGGACTACCGCACAGATACGCAGTATTTT. Translated: CASSLSDYRTDTQYF.

J is TRBJ2-3 and V is TRBV5-5, with 10 positions matching TRBD1. The V and J ends lost 4 bases and 1 base, in that order; junction bases with no gene match: 18. The CDR3 runs to 20 residues. In germline, CDR1 is SGHKS, CDR2 YYEKEE (reference sequence). Here the CDR3 DNA reads TGTGCCAGCAGCGCTTCTCACACCTTCAGGACAGGGGGAGGCACAGATACGCAGTATTTT. It specifies CASSASHTFRTGGGTDTQYF.

J is TRBJ1-1 and V is TRBV4-3; no firm D call. The CDR3 sequence is 14 residues long. The germline V gene encodes CDR1 LGHNA and CDR2 YSLEER. V dropped 4 bases and J dropped 3 bases, with 12 bases sitting between them. CDR3 DNA: TGCGCCAGCAGCCGACTGCGTGGGGACACTGAAGCTTTCTTT. Protein product: CASSRLRGDTEAFF.

This clonotype was seen more than once but under ten times. The J gene is TRBJ2-7, the V gene TRBV12-5, with D uncertain. V lost 2 bases and J 5 bases, leaving 4 bases between the germline ends. CDR3 size: 11 residues. Germline values: CDR1 LGHNT, CDR2 FRNRAP. CDR3 DNA: TGTGCTAGTGGTTTGCCGAACGAGCAGTACTTC. Translated: CASGLPNEQYF. Full variable domain (rest looked up from reference TRBV12-5 and TRBJ2-7): DARVTQTPRHKVTEMGQEVTMRCQPILGHNTVFWYRQTMMQGLELLAYFRNRAPLDDSGMPKDRFSAEMPDATLATLKIQPSEPRDSAVYFCASGLPNEQYFGPGTRLTVT.

CDR3 DNA: TGTGCCAGCAGCCACGCAGCAGGGACCTATGGCTACACCTTC. Its protein product is CASSHAAGTYGYTF. This sequence joins TRBV11-2 and TRBJ1-2, with D tentatively TRBD1 (5 bases). The CDR3 is 14 residues long. V dropped 5 bases and J dropped 4 bases, with 14 bases sitting between them. Germline-derived CDR1 and CDR2 are SGHAT and FQNNGV.

This clonotype was counted many times. The chain uses TRBV28 and TRBJ2-7, with TRBD1 matching 10 bases. CDR3 size: 14 residues. V dropped 5 bases and J dropped 4; count of bases not matched to a gene: 5. Germline lookup yields CDR1 MDHEN and CDR2 SYDVKM. The CDR3 region is CASSGTGDPYEQYV. For the CDR3, the DNA is TGTGCCAGCAGTGGGACAGGGGACCCGTACGAGCAGTACGTC.

This clonotype was recorded at least ten times. V gene TRBV4-3 combines with J gene TRBJ2-7; TRBD1 matches at 8 bases. This CDR3 is built from 14 residues. V lost 4 bases to trimming and J lost 4 bases; unmatched junction nucleotides: 6. Looked up from germline, CDR1 is LGHNA and CDR2 is YSLEER. The CDR3 reads CASSRTGLSYEQYF. DNA of the CDR3: TGCGCCAGCAGCCGGACAGGGCTCTCGTACGAGCAGTACTTC.

This chain joins TRBV3-1 and TRBJ2-5, with 9 bases matching TRBD2. Trimming cost V 2 bases and J 2 bases; bases outside gene matches: 3. Germline CDR1 reads LGHDT; CDR2 reads YNNKEL (reference sequence). There are 15 residues in the CDR3. CDR3: CASSQLTSGQETQYF. Here the CDR3 DNA reads TGTGCCAGCAGCCAACTAACTAGCGGGCAAGAGACCCAGTACTTC.

This clonotype was recorded a few times. V is TRBV5-1 and J is TRBJ1-4; possible D gene TRBD1, 6 bases. The V end was cut by 4 bases, the J end by 0 bases, with 13 bases between. CDR1 and CDR2 (germline): SGHRS, YFSETQ. CDR3 length equals 16 residues. CDR3 DNA sequence: TGCGCCAGCAGCCCTGACAGGATCGCAACTAATGAAAAACTGTTTTTT. Translation gives CASSPDRIATNEKLFF.

This sequence joins TRBV6-5 and TRBJ2-1; TRBD1 is a possible D gene (5 bases). The CDR3 consists of 14 residues. Trimming removed 6 bases from V and 6 bases from J, with 15 bases in between. The germline CDR1 and CDR2 sequences are MNHEY and SVGAGI. The DNA of the CDR3 is TGTGCCAGCAGCAGACAGAAAGCCTCCAATGAGCAGTTCTTC. It translates to CASSRQKASNEQFF.

This clonotype was counted only a few times. The rearrangement joins TRBV28 to TRBJ2-5; 8 positions match TRBD1. The CDR3 has 13 residues. Germline values: CDR1 MDHEN, CDR2 SYDVKM. V was clipped by 6 bases and J by 7 bases; unmatched bases: 7. CDR3 coding DNA: TGTGCCAGCAGAAGCGGACAGGGAGGGACCCAGTACTTC. It codes for CASRSGQGGTQYF. The whole variable domain, remainder taken from reference TRBV28 and TRBJ2-5, is DVKVTQSSRYLVKRTGEKVFLECVQDMDHENMFWYRQDPGLGLRLIYFSYDVKMKEKGDIPEGYSVSREKKERFSLILESASTNQTSMYLCASRSGQGGTQYFGPGTRLLVL.

This clonotype was counted only a few times. This CDR3 is CASSFIAGDGTDTQYF. The CDR3 region has the DNA TGTGCCAGCAGTTTCATAGCGGGGGACGGCACAGATACGCAGTATTTT. The chain is built from TRBV6-4 and TRBJ2-3; 9 bases are a match to TRBD2. With 5 bases clipped from V and 1 base from J, the junction kept 7 bases outside the gene matches. The CDR3 totals 16 residues. Germline V gives CDR1 MRHNA, CDR2 SNTAGT.

The CDR3 spells CASSGRDRIYEQYF. The DNA of the CDR3 is TGTGCCAGCAGCGGACGGGACAGGATCTACGAGCAGTACTTC. V and J are TRBV7-9 and TRBJ2-7, with 8 bases identical to TRBD1. The CDR3 has 14 residues. The germline V gene encodes CDR1 SEHNR and CDR2 FQNEAQ (reference sequence). V was pared by 5 bases and J by 3 bases, with 6 bases of the junction left unmatched.

CDR3: CASSPRASANEQYV. The CDR3 DNA reads TGTGCCAGCAGCCCGCGGGCGTCTGCTAACGAGCAGTACGTC. V is TRBV7-2 and J is TRBJ2-7, with a possible D match to TRBD2 (5 bases). This CDR3 has 14 residues. Germline-derived CDR1 and CDR2 are SGHTA and FQGNSA. Trimming left V 5 bases short and J 5 bases short, with 16 bases between.

In this sample, this clonotype turned up a few times. In DNA form, the CDR3 reads TGCAGCGTTGTAGCCGGGGGCGACGAGCAGTACTTC. As protein: CSVVAGGDEQYF. V and J are TRBV29-1 and TRBJ2-7, with D perhaps assigned TRBD1 or TRBD2 (6 bases each). The V gene lost 4 bases and the J gene lost 5 bases, with 12 bases spanning the gap. The CDR3 is 12 amino acids. Germline loops: CDR1 SQVTM, CDR2 ANQGSEA.

Here the CDR3 DNA reads TGTGCCAGCAGCTATCAAAGGAACAGGGGGACTGAAGCTTTCTTT. Translation gives CASSYQRNRGTEAFF. The chain joins TRBV5-4 to TRBJ1-1, with 8 bases lining up with TRBD1. Germline lookup yields CDR1 SGHNT and CDR2 YYREEE (reference sequence). This CDR3 is 15 amino acids long. V was pared by 3 bases and J by 5 bases, with 9 bases of the junction left unmatched.